This T cell receptor (beta chain) is drawn from a study of blood T cell repertoires in COVID-19. Study in general: Some COVID-19 samples were acute and others convalescent; all came from the United States, Italy and Spain.

Original analysis: Amplification of reference gene primers provided the estimated nucleated cell counts. Profiling relied on immunoSEQ multiplex PCR, and the TCRdb table lists in-frame clones only, not all of them. The DNA gave D and trimming, while V, J and clone size come from that table. The repertoire holds roughly 250,000 clones, 65% to 90% seen once, with nearly 5% in the top ten. Germline CDR1 SGDLS, CDR2 YYNGEE. V was clipped by 4 bases and J by 4 bases, with 8 bases between them. The CDR3 covers 12 residues. This clonotype was obtained from an elderly woman with active or convalescent COVID-19. This chain connects TRBV9 to TRBJ1-1; the D gene is possibly TRBD1 (5 bases). The source material was peripheral blood. For the CDR3, the DNA is TGTGCCAGCAGCAGGGACTTCACTGAAGCTTTCTTT. It is translated as CASSRDFTEAFF.